This T cell receptor (beta chain) emerged from a study of CXCR3-negative and CXCR3-positive naive CD8 T cells (dated by TCRdb to about 2019). For the wider study: In total, 130 million to 150 million TRB reads were obtained, or roughly 1.5 +/- 0.3 million reads per library. The TRBV-TRBJ cluster analysis covered naive subsets from 5 or 6 donors and memory cells from 3 donors. Data from fewer than 12 donors, pooled across two independent experiments, went into the diversity and physicochemical repertoire analyses. Broad study findings and their caveats: Similar TRBV-TRBJ usage was shown by naive CXCR3-negative and CXCR3-positive cells from the same donor, whereas distinct patterns were shown by memory cells. Comparably high repertoire diversity was found in both naive subsets, whereas much lower repertoire diversity was found in memory CD8+ T cells. Because surface CD5, which has been linked to self-reactivity in mice, was comparable between naive subsets, TCR interaction strength was also inferred from TRB CDR3 physicochemical properties. CXCR3 expression partially decreased after cryopreservation, so most assays used freshly isolated PBMCs. Compared with CXCR3-negative naive cells, CXCR3-positive naive cells had TRB CDR3s with higher hydrophobicity (lower Kidera factor 4), lower energy, and higher strength and volume indices.

The sequencing machine was a NextSeq 550. The Human TCR Profiling Kit (MiLaboratory) was used to prepare UMI-labeled 5' RACE TRB cDNA libraries. The full amount of extracted RNA was used for cDNA synthesis, and the full amount of resulting cDNA was used for PCR amplification. The libraries were made side by side, with each library going through the same number of PCR cycles. Regarding the original processing steps: About 50,000 +/- 10,000 unique UMI-labeled TRB cDNA molecules per library were extracted with MIGEC and MiXCR, with at least two reads per UMI required. Each library averaged about 38,000 +/- 11,000 functional in-frame TRB CDR3 nucleotide clonotypes without stop codons. After downsampling to 5000 UMI-labeled TRB molecules per sample, diversity metrics, including normalized Shannon-Wiener and Chao1, were computed in VDJtools. VDJtools was used to calculate clonotype-size-weighted physicochemical properties of the central five CDR3 residues, namely interaction energy, strength, volume and Kidera factor 4. Following reprocessing of the reads by TCRdb, the data hold one row per CDR3 protein sequence and no DNA is available. In this record, the V and J calls reflect TCRdb's handling and not the investigators' own analysis. The sample table on file contains about 81,000 distinct CDR3 sequences. The ten top clones hold roughly 1.5% of the sample.

Each CD8+ T cell subset was flow-sorted in triplicate, and 250,000 to 300,000 cells per subset were placed directly into RLT lysis buffer. Naive CD8+ T cells were defined stringently as CD45RO-CCR7+CD27+CD95- to exclude memory contaminants. Standard density gradient centrifugation was used to isolate peripheral blood mononuclear cells from buffy coats. Naive CXCR3-negative and CXCR3-positive CD8+ T cells were flow-sorted on a FACSAria III. Total RNA was extracted from sorted cells with an RNeasy Mini Kit. The CDR3 measures 14 amino acids from cysteine to phenylalanine. Only the protein sequence is given. CDR1 and CDR2 are drawn from the germline V gene (reference sequence): LNHNV, YYDKDF. Comment on this clonotype: Its antigen is still unknown.

The clonotype comes from a human donor in good health. Some clones in this sample may be carry-over from other donors' samples. The specimen sequenced was naive CXCR3- CD8+ T cells from blood. The sample's cell subset or site label, in plain terms: CD45RO-CCR7+CD27+CD95- naive CD8+ T cells lacking CXCR3 (TNR3-). The chain is assembled from TRBV15 and TRBJ2-7; TCRdb designates TRBD1, a call that cannot be tested without DNA. Here the CDR3 is given as CATSFRQGVSEQYF.